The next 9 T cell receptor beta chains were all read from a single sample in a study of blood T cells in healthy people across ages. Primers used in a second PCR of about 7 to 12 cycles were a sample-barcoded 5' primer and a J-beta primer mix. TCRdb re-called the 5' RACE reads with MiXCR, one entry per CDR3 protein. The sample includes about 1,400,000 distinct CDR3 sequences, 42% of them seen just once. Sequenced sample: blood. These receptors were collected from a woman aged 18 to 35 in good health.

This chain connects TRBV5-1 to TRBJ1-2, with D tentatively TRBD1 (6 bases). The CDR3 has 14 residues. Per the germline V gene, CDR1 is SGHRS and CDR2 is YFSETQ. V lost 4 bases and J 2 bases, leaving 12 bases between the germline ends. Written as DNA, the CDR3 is TGCGCCAGCAGCCCCACAGGGTTCAACTATGGCTACACCTTC. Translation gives CASSPTGFNYGYTF.

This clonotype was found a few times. The chain's CDR3 is CASSPQTAYYGYTF. Here the CDR3 DNA reads TGCGCCAGCAGCCCCCAGACAGCCTACTATGGCTACACCTTC. This sequence joins TRBV5-1 and TRBJ1-2; TRBD1 might be the D (5 bases). The V end lost 4 bases, the J end lost 3 bases, and 13 bases lay between the germline ends. CDR1 is SGHRS and CDR2 is YFSETQ in the germline V gene. CDR3 length: 14 residues.

The CDR3 region is CATSDLTPGTGIYEQYF. CDR3 nucleotides: TGTGCCACCAGTGATTTGACCCCTGGGACAGGTATCTACGAGCAGTACTTC. The chain couples TRBV24-1 to TRBJ2-7; 8 positions match TRBD1. The CDR3 length is 17 residues. With V trimmed by 0 bases and J by 3 bases, 9 bases remained unmatched. The V gene's germline CDR1 is KGHDR and CDR2 SFDVKD.

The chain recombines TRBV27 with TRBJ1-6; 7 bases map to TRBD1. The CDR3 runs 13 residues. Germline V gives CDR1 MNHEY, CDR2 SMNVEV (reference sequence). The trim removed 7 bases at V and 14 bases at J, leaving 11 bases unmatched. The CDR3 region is CASIGPGGFTLHF. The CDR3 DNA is TGTGCCAGCATCGGGCCAGGGGGTTTCACCCTCCACTTT.

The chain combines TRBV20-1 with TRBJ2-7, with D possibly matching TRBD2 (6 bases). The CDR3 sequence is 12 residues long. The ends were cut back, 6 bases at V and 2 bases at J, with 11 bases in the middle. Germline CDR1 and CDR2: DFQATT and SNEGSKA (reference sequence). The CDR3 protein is CSARRDPYEQYF. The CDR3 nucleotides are TGCAGTGCCCGGAGGGATCCCTACGAGCAGTACTTC.

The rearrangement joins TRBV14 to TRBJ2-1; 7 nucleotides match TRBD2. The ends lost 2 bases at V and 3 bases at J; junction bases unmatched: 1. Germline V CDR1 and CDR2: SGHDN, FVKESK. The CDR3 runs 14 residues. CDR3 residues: CASSQIAGYNEQFF. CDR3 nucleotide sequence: TGTGCCAGCAGCCAAATAGCGGGCTACAATGAGCAGTTCTTC.

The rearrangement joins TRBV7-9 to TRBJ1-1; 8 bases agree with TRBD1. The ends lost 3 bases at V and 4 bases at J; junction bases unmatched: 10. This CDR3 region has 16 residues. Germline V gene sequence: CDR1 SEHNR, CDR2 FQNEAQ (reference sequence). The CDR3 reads CASSLGQGAQGTEAFF. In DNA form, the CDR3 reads TGTGCCAGCAGCTTGGGTCAGGGGGCGCAGGGCACTGAAGCTTTCTTT.

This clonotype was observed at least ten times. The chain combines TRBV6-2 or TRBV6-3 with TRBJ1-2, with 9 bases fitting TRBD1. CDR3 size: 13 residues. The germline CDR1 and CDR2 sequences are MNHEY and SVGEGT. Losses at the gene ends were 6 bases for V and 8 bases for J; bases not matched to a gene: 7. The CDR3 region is CASSLAGQGGYTF. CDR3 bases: TGTGCCAGCAGCCTCGCGGGACAGGGAGGCTACACCTTC.

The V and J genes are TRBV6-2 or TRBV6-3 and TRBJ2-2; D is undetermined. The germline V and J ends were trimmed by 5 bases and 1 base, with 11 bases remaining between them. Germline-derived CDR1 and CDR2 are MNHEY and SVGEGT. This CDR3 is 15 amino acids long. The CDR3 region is CASSPPSRNTGELFF. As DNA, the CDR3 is TGTGCCAGCAGTCCCCCGTCACGGAACACCGGGGAGCTGTTTTTT.